The T cell receptor beta chain described here comes from a study of T cells in Graves' hyperthyroidism and ophthalmopathy. Ten or more counts support this clonotype. No antigen is known for it. Findings and limits, study-wide: Blood also contained most expanded thyroid clonotypes above 0.001.

RNA transcripts served as the template for amplifying TCR beta CDR3 regions. The HTBI primer set served for first-round RT-PCR of the TCR CDR3. TCRdb called the multiplex PCR reads again in MiXCR, with one record for every CDR3 protein. The sample consists of around 420,000 distinct CDR3 sequences, approximately 14% of them appearing once. Sequenced material: blood. This TCR was recovered from a woman aged 18-29 years with Graves' hyperthyroidism.

The CDR3 reads CASSHLLVPGSDTEAFF. The CDR3 region has the DNA TGCGCCAGCAGCCACCTACTGGTCCCGGGGTCGGACACTGAAGCTTTCTTT. This chain links TRBV4-1 with TRBJ1-1; D remains unclear. CDR3 length: 17 residues. CDR1 and CDR2 (germline): MGHRA, YSYEKL. Trimming removed 3 bases at V and 3 bases at J, with 20 bases between.